These 18 T cell receptor beta chains originate from one sample sequenced in a study of cytomegalovirus exposure and HLA in healthy donors. The PCR used 60 Vbeta and 13 Jbeta primers. Libraries were prepared by immunoSEQ multiplex PCR; TCRdb keeps only in-frame clonotypes and omits some of them. The table shows over 150,000 clones, with around 81% occurring only once. The sequenced sample consisted of PBMCs. The source of these receptors is a woman aged 25-40 years in good health and CMV-seronegative.

The genes are TRBV7-8 and TRBJ2-5; no reliable D call. This CDR3 contains 12 residues. Looked up from germline, CDR1 is SGHVS and CDR2 is FQNEAQ. Trimming took off 5 bases at V and 5 bases at J, with 9 bases between the two ends. The CDR3 region has the DNA TGTGCCAGCAGCAATAGATTGGAGACCCAGTACTTC. Encoded protein: CASSNRLETQYF.

V usage is TRBV28 and J usage is TRBJ1-2; possible D gene TRBD1, 6 bases. This CDR3 is 18 amino acids long. The germline gives CDR1 MDHEN, CDR2 SYDVKM. V lost 5 bases and J 3 bases, leaving 25 bases between the germline ends. This CDR3 reads CASSTTWLSSGDHYGYTF. The CDR3 bases are TGTGCCAGCAGTACGACTTGGCTTAGCTCAGGGGATCACTATGGCTACACCTTC.

The chain joins TRBV15 to TRBJ1-3; a weak D match, TRBD1 (6 bases). Germline V CDR1 and CDR2: LNHNV, YYDKDF (reference sequence). The CDR3 sequence is 13 residues long. Trimming removed 3 bases from V and 4 bases from J, with 7 bases in between. In DNA form, the CDR3 reads TGTGCCACCAGCAGGGACAGAGGAAACACCATATATTTT. The encoded protein is CATSRDRGNTIYF.

The gene calls are TRBV6-1 and TRBJ2-3; D may be TRBD2 (6 bases). Germline loops: CDR1 MNHNS, CDR2 SASEGT. Trimming removed 10 bases from V and 8 bases from J, with 19 bases in between. The CDR3 totals 13 residues. The CDR3 spells CATTQTSLGTQYF. For the CDR3, the DNA is TGTGCCACCACGCAGACTAGTTTGGGTACGCAGTATTTT.

This clone appeared a single time. This rearrangement joins TRBV2 to TRBJ2-5; 7 nucleotides align to TRBD2. The CDR3 sequence is 15 residues long. J lost 4 bases, V lost 6 bases, and 11 bases had no gene match. Germline V lookup: CDR1 SNHLY, CDR2 FYNNEI. Written as DNA, the CDR3 is TGTGCCAGCAGAGTTGGGGGAGGGCCTCTAGAGACCCAGTACTTC. Its protein is CASRVGGGPLETQYF.

The rearrangement joins TRBV5-1 to TRBJ2-2, with 7 bases identical to TRBD2. V trimming: 2 bases; J trimming: 1 base; junction bases outside the gene matches: 5. Germline lookup yields CDR1 SGHRS and CDR2 YFSETQ. This CDR3 is built from 16 residues. The CDR3 spells CASSLGSSGNTGELFF. Here the CDR3 DNA reads TGCGCCAGCAGCTTAGGGTCTAGCGGGAACACCGGGGAGCTGTTTTTT.

This rearrangement joins TRBV5-1 to TRBJ1-4, with D possibly matching TRBD1 (5 bases). The germline V gene encodes CDR1 SGHRS and CDR2 YFSETQ. Trimming removed 5 bases from V and 3 bases from J, with 14 bases in between. This CDR3 region has 15 residues. CDR3 bases: TGCGCCAGCAGACAGGACAACGCAGCTAATGAAAAACTGTTTTTT. It is translated as CASRQDNAANEKLFF.

The CDR3 protein is CASSRVADTQYF. For the CDR3, the DNA is TGTGCCAGCAGCCGCGTGGCAGATACGCAGTATTTT. This chain links TRBV5-6 with TRBJ2-3, with D uncertain. Germline V gives CDR1 SGHDT, CDR2 YYEEEE. This CDR3 region has 12 residues. With 4 bases removed from V and 4 bases from J, the gap between germline ends came to 7 bases.

The chain carries TRBV7-9 and TRBJ1-1, with 11 nucleotides matching TRBD1. Germline CDR1 is SEHNR and CDR2 is FQNEAQ (reference sequence). V gave up 5 bases and J gave up 1 base; unmatched junction bases: 9. This CDR3 is 17 amino acids long. The CDR3 reads CASSTGGQGDWNTEAFF. The CDR3 DNA sequence: TGTGCCAGCAGCACCGGGGGACAGGGGGATTGGAACACTGAAGCTTTCTTT.

The chain uses TRBV7-9 and TRBJ2-6; 11 bases map to TRBD2. Germline V gene lookup returns CDR1 SEHNR and CDR2 FQNEAQ (reference sequence). The ends lost 4 bases at V and 3 bases at J; junction bases unmatched: 8. CDR3 size: 18 residues. CDR3 bases: TGTGCCAGCAGCTCTATAGCGGGAGGGCTAGGTGGGGCCAACGTCCTGACTTTC. Protein sequence: CASSSIAGGLGGANVLTF.

The J gene is TRBJ2-5, the V gene TRBV28; tentative D call: TRBD1 (6 bases). The DNA end lines up better with TRBJ2-7; the J call may be wrong. The CDR3 totals 13 residues. Germline CDR1 and CDR2: MDHEN and SYDVKM. In nucleotides, the CDR3 is TGTGCCAGCAGTTTCCAGGGGTCCTACGAGCAGTACTTC. Encoded protein: CASSFQGSYEQYF.

The rearrangement links TRBV19 to TRBJ2-1, with D possibly TRBD2 on 6 matching bases. CDR3 size: 15 residues. From germline, CDR1 is LNHDA and CDR2 SQIVND (reference sequence). Trimming removed 3 bases from V and 2 bases from J, with 11 bases in between. CDR3: CASSIPGEAYNEQFF. CDR3 DNA sequence: TGTGCCAGTAGTATCCCGGGAGAGGCCTACAATGAGCAGTTCTTC. Supplemented by reference TRBV19 and TRBJ2-1, the full variable domain reads DGGITQSPKYLFRKEGQNVTLSCEQNLNHDAMYWYRQDPGQGLRLIYYSQIVNDFQKGDIAEGYSVSREKKESFPLTVTSAQKNPTAFYLCASSIPGEAYNEQFFGPGTRLTVL.

This clone was seen once. The chain employs TRBV28 and TRBJ2-7, with D hard to call. Germline lookup yields CDR1 MDHEN and CDR2 SYDVKM. Trimming pared 3 bases from V and 0 bases from J, leaving 9 bases between. CDR3 length: 14 residues. CDR3 protein: CASSFTRPSYEQYF. DNA of the CDR3: TGTGCCAGCAGTTTCACCAGGCCCTCCTACGAGCAGTACTTC.

This chain links TRBV19 with TRBJ2-7, with D unclear. Germline loops: CDR1 LNHDA, CDR2 SQIVND (reference sequence). This CDR3 is built from 15 residues. The V end was cut by 3 bases, the J end by 0 bases, with 12 bases between. The CDR3 DNA is TGTGCCAGTAGTATTTCTCCAGGCAGCTCCTACGAGCAGTACTTC. Amino acids: CASSISPGSSYEQYF.

The chain is built from TRBV7-9 and TRBJ2-2, with D perhaps matching TRBD1 (6 bases). The V end was cut by 1 base, the J end by 5 bases, with 8 bases between. This CDR3 contains 14 residues. In germline, CDR1 is SEHNR, CDR2 FQNEAQ (reference sequence). The CDR3 is CASSLGTVTGELFF. DNA for the CDR3: TGTGCCAGCAGCTTAGGGACAGTGACCGGGGAGCTGTTTTTT.

The chain uses TRBV5-4 and TRBJ1-3; TRBD1 aligns across 8 bases. V trimming: 0 bases; J trimming: 7 bases; junction bases outside the gene matches: 3. There are 14 residues in the CDR3. Germline V gene sequence: CDR1 SGHNT, CDR2 YYREEE (reference sequence). The CDR3 bases are TGTGCCAGCAGCTTGGGGACAGGGCAGAACACCATATATTTT. Amino acid sequence: CASSLGTGQNTIYF.

This rearrangement joins TRBV27 to TRBJ2-3, with D uncertain. Germline V gives CDR1 MNHEY, CDR2 SMNVEV (reference sequence). The V gene lost 2 bases and the J gene lost 2 bases, with 8 bases spanning the gap. The CDR3 runs 14 residues. The CDR3 bases are TGTGCCAGCAGTTTAGAGAGAGACACAGATACGCAGTATTTT. Residues: CASSLERDTDTQYF.

The chain employs TRBV5-1 and TRBJ2-1; D gene uncertain. Germline V gene sequence: CDR1 SGHRS, CDR2 YFSETQ. The CDR3 sequence is 13 residues long. V lost 0 bases, J lost 4 bases, and 5 bases lay in between. The CDR3 spells CASSLAVYNEQFF. Written as DNA, the CDR3 is TGCGCCAGCAGCTTGGCCGTGTACAATGAGCAGTTCTTC.